This T cell receptor beta chain was sequenced in a study of T cell responses to AZD1222 COVID-19 vaccine (TCRdb year 2021). Background for the entire study: AZD1222 recipients whose second dose came at about 4 weeks and those whose second dose came at about 12 weeks were combined into one group, since spike-specific TCR depth and breadth did not differ between the two schedules. A total of 233 trial participants underwent TCR sequencing, of whom some 210 received two doses of AZD1222 and about 25 received two doses of the MenACWY control vaccine. Trial participants were enrolled by age into 18-55, 56-69 and 70-plus year subgroups, with approximately 150, 28 and 58 TCR-sequenced participants respectively.

The CDR3 regions of human TCRbeta chains were subjected to immunosequencing. As for the original processing: TCRs in the repertoires were compared against a reference library of SARS-CoV-2-specific TCRs that had been generated with the MIRA antigen-specificity platform. Breadth was defined as the fraction of unique TCRs that were SARS-CoV-2-associated. Depth was defined as the fraction of total T cells that were SARS-CoV-2-associated. Using the MIRA data, every spike-specific TCR was mapped to the spike region that the TCR reacted to and assigned to either a CD4 or a CD8 class. Log10-transformed breadth and depth values were compared by one-way ANOVA with Sidak's multiple comparisons tests. Entries here come from immuneACCESS through TCRdb and include only in-frame sequences with V and J called. Some clones fail to appear in such tables; in the studies checked, an unresolved V gene covers under half of the shortfall, and the cause of the remainder is unknown. V and J calls and clone size follow that table, whereas D and trimming were derived from the DNA. This sample gives 130,000 or so clones in total; 85% to 95% of them show up just once. Roughly 5.9% of the sample rests with the top ten.

Reading the label with the study, this specimen's time point is: baseline before first vaccination. Samples from vaccinated people were obtained from the UK trials COV001 and COV002, which included a single-blind randomized controlled phase 2/3 trial of AZD1222 (ChAdOx1 nCoV-19) in healthy adults. For TCRbeta chain sequencing, PBMC samples from trial participants were taken at day 0 and at day 28 after the second dose. In the case of this clone: This clone's antigen is unknown. No much larger clonotype is one base removed from it; base qualities were not supplied.

The V end loses 1 base and the J end loses 8 bases, and a stretch of 12 bases separates them. The germline V gene (reference sequence) supplies CDR1 GTSNPN and CDR2 SVGIG. From cysteine to phenylalanine, the CDR3 is 13 amino acids long. The kept DNA is CDR3 alone, 39 bases in frame from the first base. General conclusions and limits of the study: Epitopes outside the regions mutated in the B.1.351 and B.1.1.7 variants were reportedly recognized by nearly half of the unique spike-specific TCRs. Conclusions about previously exposed vaccinees were limited because only a handful of AZD1222 recipients were SARS-CoV-2 seropositive at baseline. Participants were mostly white British, with more females than males. The authors suggested clonal diversity may have been underestimated. The vaccine-associated CD4 TCRs covered the entire spike protein, and the dominant responses fell in regions 160-218 and 743-854. The 56-69-year group was small, and its depth increase did not reach significance, likely because of low power. No day 14 peak-response samples were available, so repertoires were characterized only after the peak T cell response. After two AZD1222 doses, spike-specific TCR breadth and depth were significantly higher than at day 0 and than in MenACWY recipients.

The sequence was collected from an adult in good health. The sequence links TRBV30 to TRBJ1-5; perhaps TRBD1 is the D gene, with 6 bases matching. Here the sequenced sample was peripheral blood, taken on day 0 of AZD1222 vaccination. The bases read TGTGCCTGGAGTGGACAGGCCGGGGAGCCCCAGCATTTT. Its protein reads: CAWSGQAGEPQHF.